These T cell receptor beta chains were read from a single sample in a study of shared clonotypes between healthy human individuals. The assay was immunoSEQ multiplex PCR, and TCRdb's table has in-frame clones only and misses some. The sample gives 2 million to 2.5 million clones, roughly 94% of which show up once; roughly 0.13% is in the top ten. Sequenced input: naive CD4+ T cells sorted from blood. The source of these receptors is a man younger than 30 in good health. Both conserved end residues are part of each CDR3. Each record gives: J gene, clone size, V gene, D gene, CDR3 DNA, CDR3 protein. The D gene is left open where the match is weak. The listing skips clone size in some rows; elsewhere it reads once, few, many or a size class.

TRBJ2-2 | . | TRBV5-1 | . | TGCGCCAGCAGCAGGGGACCTACGCCCGGGGAGCTGTTTTTT | CASSRGPTPGELFF
TRBJ2-6 | . | TRBV19 | . | TGTGCCAGCAGGGTCTCCGGGGCCAACGTCCTGACTTTC | CASRVSGANVLTF
TRBJ2-3 | . | TRBV7-2 | TRBD2 | TGTGCCAGCAGCTCCGACGGACTAGCGTATACGCAGTATTTT | CASSSDGLAYTQYF
TRBJ1-4 | . | TRBV4-1 | . | TGCGCCAGCAGCCAGGAGACGGTGGAGTGGAATGAAAAACTGTTTTTT | CASSQETVEWNEKLFF
TRBJ2-1 | . | TRBV6-1 | . | TGTGCCAGCAGTGAAGTTAGGTACGTCGGTGAGCAGTTCTTC | CASSEVRYVGEQFF
TRBJ1-3 | . | TRBV5-4 | . | TGTGCCAGCAGCGTTGGCATGGCAGCCAGCTCTGGAAACACCATATATTTT | CASSVGMAASSGNTIYF
TRBJ1-5 | . | TRBV5-6 | . | TGTGCCAGCAGCTTGGAAGTCAGTGGGCCCCAGCATTTT | CASSLEVSGPQHF
TRBJ2-7 | . | TRBV4-3 | TRBD1 | TGCGCCAGCAGCCAAGGGGACAGGGGTGGTCGCCACGAGCAGTACTTC | CASSQGDRGGRHEQYF
TRBJ1-5 | once | TRBV28 | . | TGTGCCAGCAGTCCCGGACTGTATAGCAATCAGCCCCAGCATTTT | CASSPGLYSNQPQHF
TRBJ2-7 | . | TRBV11-2 | TRBD2 | TGTGCCAGCAGCGGTATAGCGGAGCGGGGCGAGCAGTACTTC | CASSGIAERGEQYF
TRBJ2-2 | . | TRBV18 | . | TGTGCCAGCTCACCAAGTTGGCCCGGGGAGCTGTTTTTT | CASSPSWPGELFF
TRBJ2-6 | . | TRBV6-1 | . | TGTGCCAGCAGGCCCTTGGGGGCCAACGTCCTGACTTTC | CASRPLGANVLTF
TRBJ1-4 | . | TRBV2 | . | TGTGCCAGCAGGCCCGAGGTTGGGCGCGAAGGAAAACTGTTTTTT | CASRPEVGREGKLFF
TRBJ2-7 | . | TRBV6-5 | . | TGTGCCAGCAGTTACTCGACCGGACAGCCCCACGAGCAGTACTTC | CASSYSTGQPHEQYF
TRBJ1-4 | . | TRBV18 | . | TGTGCCAGCTCCCCCGCCCAGCGGCACCATAATGAAAAACTGTTTTTT | CASSPAQRHHNEKLFF